This TCR beta chain originates from a study of response to subunit inactivated influenza vaccine. Details on this clonotype: What it recognizes is unknown.

TCRdb ran MiXCR on the RT-PCR reads and lists one entry per CDR3 protein. The data contain 710,000 or so distinct CDR3 sequences, around 16% of them singletons. V shed 5 bases and J shed 6 bases, with 7 bases lying between them. The CDR3 runs 12 residues. Germline V lookup: CDR1 MNHEY, CDR2 SMNVEV (reference sequence). Study-level findings and limits: The study's authors posited that every seasonal influenza vaccination enlists few new T cells.

The source of this sequence is a man in his fifties who received an inactivated influenza vaccine. The chain carries TRBV27 and TRBJ2-2; D is uncertain. The sequencing here drew on PBMCs from blood, taken approximately 12 days after vaccination. The CDR3 loop reads CASSGRSGELFF. As DNA, the CDR3 is TGTGCCAGCAGTGGACGGTCCGGGGAGCTGTTTTTT.